This section outlines one TCR beta chain sequence together with its context. The sample originates from a study of blood T cell repertoires in COVID-19. Whole-study context: The United States, Italy and Spain provided the acute and convalescent COVID-19 samples. In each case, the material was cDNA or gDNA derived from T cells, B-cell-depleted T cells, or PBMCs.

CDR3 length: 18 residues. In the study's own analysis: Researchers report that nucleated cell counts were estimated from reference gene primer amplification. Clones were read by immunoSEQ multiplex PCR, and TCRdb kept only the in-frame ones, dropping some. The D gene and trimming were derived from the DNA, and the V and J assignments and clone size from that table. The data show 150,000 to 200,000 clones, about 85% seen once. This clonotype was sampled from a man aged 55 to 70 with active or convalescent COVID-19. The chain recombines TRBV21-1 with TRBJ1-2; TRBD1, the table's D call, was not compared with the DNA. TRBV21-1 is given as a pseudogene. The sequencing input was peripheral blood. The CDR3 bases are TGTGCCAGCAGCAAAGCTACTGACAGGCCCCTCAGCATCTATGGCTACACCTTC. Amino acids: CASSKATDRPLSIYGYTF.